A selection of T cell receptor beta chains follows, all from one sample in a study of T cell changes during pregnancy in multiple sclerosis. Data came from immunoSEQ multiplex PCR; TCRdb stores just in-frame clones and leaves some out. The repertoire holds about 83,000 clones, with about 91% as singletons. This material consisted of PBMCs, taken in the first trimester of pregnancy. These receptors came from a female donor in good health, serving as a control in a pregnancy study. Some clones in this sample may be carry-over from other donors' samples. Each CDR3 is given with its conserved first and last residue. The order of the fields is D gene, V gene, clone size, J gene, CDR3 DNA, CDR3 protein. D genes are given only for firm matches. Clone size is shown for a subset of rows, as once, few, many or a class of expanded clone.

d_call: TRBD2; v_call: TRBV29-1; clone_size: NA; j_call: TRBJ2-3; cdr3_nt: TGCAGCGTTGAGGGGCTAGCGGGAGGGCCAGGAACAGATACGCAGTATTTT; cdr3_aa: CSVEGLAGGPGTDTQYF
d_call: NA; v_call: TRBV28; clone_size: NA; j_call: TRBJ2-7; cdr3_nt: TGTGCCAGCAGTTTTGGAACTATCTCCTACGAGCAGTACTTC; cdr3_aa: CASSFGTISYEQYF
d_call: NA; v_call: TRBV27; clone_size: NA; j_call: TRBJ2-7; cdr3_nt: TGTGCCTCTCACACAGGGTTCGACGAGCAGTACTTC; cdr3_aa: CASHTGFDEQYF
d_call: NA; v_call: TRBV4-1; clone_size: NA; j_call: TRBJ2-3; cdr3_nt: TGCGCCAGCAGCCTATCCGGGACTCCAACGGGCGATACGCAGTATTTT; cdr3_aa: CASSLSGTPTGDTQYF
d_call: TRBD1; v_call: TRBV6-6; clone_size: NA; j_call: TRBJ2-5; cdr3_nt: TGTGCCAGCAACGACAGGGGGGCGGCGGGGGAGACCCAGTACTTC; cdr3_aa: CASNDRGAAGETQYF
d_call: TRBD1; v_call: TRBV19; clone_size: NA; j_call: TRBJ1-1; cdr3_nt: TGTGCCAGTAGTATAATTGGACAGGGAAGCACTGAAGCTTTCTTT; cdr3_aa: CASSIIGQGSTEAFF
d_call: TRBD1; v_call: TRBV5-4; clone_size: NA; j_call: TRBJ2-7; cdr3_nt: TGTGCCAGCAGCTCGGGACAGGGGGCGCGAGAGCAGTACTTC; cdr3_aa: CASSSGQGAREQYF
d_call: TRBD2; v_call: TRBV10-2; clone_size: NA; j_call: TRBJ2-2; cdr3_nt: TGCGCCAGCAGTTGGACTAGCGGCAACACCGGGGAGCTGTTTTTT; cdr3_aa: CASSWTSGNTGELFF
d_call: TRBD2; v_call: TRBV18; clone_size: NA; j_call: TRBJ2-3; cdr3_nt: TGTGCCAGCTCACCATCCGCGGGAGTAACGGATACGCAGTATTTT; cdr3_aa: CASSPSAGVTDTQYF
d_call: TRBD2; v_call: TRBV5-4; clone_size: NA; j_call: TRBJ2-3; cdr3_nt: TGTGCCAGCAGAAGGACTAGCGGGGGCACAGATACGCAGTATTTT; cdr3_aa: CASRRTSGGTDTQYF
d_call: TRBD1; v_call: TRBV5-1; clone_size: NA; j_call: TRBJ2-5; cdr3_nt: TGCGCCAGCAGCTTGAGGACAGGGGGTGGAGAGACCCAGTACTTC; cdr3_aa: CASSLRTGGGETQYF
d_call: NA; v_call: TRBV28; clone_size: NA; j_call: TRBJ1-3; cdr3_nt: TGTGCCAGCAGACCTCGGAGGGTTAGAAACACCATATATTTT; cdr3_aa: CASRPRRVRNTIYF
d_call: TRBD1; v_call: TRBV10-3; clone_size: NA; j_call: TRBJ2-7; cdr3_nt: TGTGCCATCAGTGAGTTGGGACAGGTTTACGAGCAGTACTTC; cdr3_aa: CAISELGQVYEQYF
d_call: TRBD1; v_call: TRBV28; clone_size: NA; j_call: TRBJ1-5; cdr3_nt: TGTGCCAGCAGTCCTGGACAGGCCCGCAATCAGCCCCAGCATTTT; cdr3_aa: CASSPGQARNQPQHF
d_call: TRBD1; v_call: TRBV4-1; clone_size: NA; j_call: TRBJ1-1; cdr3_nt: TGCGCCAGCAGCCATGGACAGGGGAACACTGAAGCTTTCTTT; cdr3_aa: CASSHGQGNTEAFF
d_call: TRBD1; v_call: TRBV6-1; clone_size: NA; j_call: TRBJ2-1; cdr3_nt: TGTGCCAGCAGTGATCCCGGGACAGCGAAGGATCTCTTC; cdr3_aa: CASSDPGTAKDLF
d_call: NA; v_call: TRBV15; clone_size: NA; j_call: TRBJ1-5; cdr3_nt: TGTGCCACCAGCGAAGGGGATCAGGATCAGCCCCAGCATTTT; cdr3_aa: CATSEGDQDQPQHF
d_call: NA; v_call: TRBV10-1; clone_size: NA; j_call: TRBJ2-7; cdr3_nt: TGCGCCAGCAGTGGACAGAGCGCCTACGAGCAGTACTTC; cdr3_aa: CASSGQSAYEQYF
d_call: NA; v_call: TRBV28; clone_size: NA; j_call: TRBJ1-6; cdr3_nt: TGTGCCAGCACCCTAGACCCGAGCTCCTATAATTCACCCCTCCACTTT; cdr3_aa: CASTLDPSSYNSPLHF
d_call: TRBD2; v_call: TRBV28; clone_size: NA; j_call: TRBJ2-7; cdr3_nt: TGTGCCAGCAGTTTGTTGGCGGGGGGGCTGAACGAGCAGTACTTC; cdr3_aa: CASSLLAGGLNEQYF
d_call: NA; v_call: TRBV11-2; clone_size: few; j_call: TRBJ1-2; cdr3_nt: TGTGCCAGCAGCTCTAGGACAGCGAGGGATGGCTACACCTTC; cdr3_aa: CASSSRTARDGYTF
d_call: NA; v_call: TRBV29-1; clone_size: NA; j_call: TRBJ1-3; cdr3_nt: TGCAGCGCCCTGGGACGGGGGGGCGCAGGAAACACCATATATTTT; cdr3_aa: CSALGRGGAGNTIYF
d_call: NA; v_call: TRBV19; clone_size: NA; j_call: TRBJ1-5; cdr3_nt: TGTGCCAGTACGGATGGGACATCATATAGGAATCAGCCCCAGCATTTT; cdr3_aa: CASTDGTSYRNQPQHF
d_call: NA; v_call: TRBV4-1; clone_size: NA; j_call: TRBJ2-3; cdr3_nt: TGCGCCAGCAGCCAACCACGGGATTCTAGCGCCGGGCGTACGCAGTATTTT; cdr3_aa: CASSQPRDSSAGRTQYF
d_call: NA; v_call: TRBV6-1; clone_size: NA; j_call: TRBJ2-7; cdr3_nt: TGTGCCAGCAGTGAAGCGGTCTTGCAGGGCCCCTACGAGCAGTACTTC; cdr3_aa: CASSEAVLQGPYEQYF